These 23 T cell receptor beta chains were all obtained from the same sample, sequenced in a study of blood T cell repertoires in COVID-19. Clones were read by immunoSEQ multiplex PCR, and TCRdb kept only the in-frame ones, dropping some. The sample records roughly 64,000 clones, 84% being singletons. Material: peripheral blood. Every receptor here comes from a woman aged 55-70 years with acute or convalescent COVID-19.

V gene TRBV5-1 combines with J gene TRBJ2-3, with 11 nucleotides matching TRBD2. The CDR3 loop spans 17 amino acids. With V trimmed by 4 bases and J by 1 base, 8 bases remained unmatched. The germline CDR1 and CDR2 sequences are SGHRS and YFSETQ. The CDR3 is CASSVSGGARGTDTQYF. The CDR3 DNA reads as TGCGCCAGCAGCGTTAGCGGGGGGGCCCGGGGCACAGATACGCAGTATTTT.

This rearrangement joins TRBV9 to TRBJ2-2, with D perhaps TRBD2 (5 bases). V was cut by 4 bases and J by 4 bases, with 17 bases left in between. CDR3 length equals 16 residues. CDR1 and CDR2 (germline): SGDLS, YYNGEE. The CDR3 here is CASSPGVSVTTGELFF. In nucleotides, the CDR3 is TGTGCCAGCAGCCCCGGGGTTAGCGTCACCACCGGGGAGCTGTTTTTT. Based on the CDR3 plus reference TRBV9 and TRBJ2-2, the full variable domain is DSGVTQTPKHLITATGQRVTLRCSPRSGDLSVYWYQQSLDQGLQFLIQYYNGEERAKGNILERFSAQQFPDLHSELNLSSLELGDSALYFCASSPGVSVTTGELFFGEGSRLTVL.

This clone was seen a handful of times. The chain uses TRBV12-3 or TRBV12-4 and TRBJ1-5, with D uncertain. The V gene lost 2 bases and the J gene lost 6 bases, with 5 bases spanning the gap. CDR3 size: 12 residues. CDR3 in DNA: TGTGCCAGCAGTTTATCGGGTCAGCCCCAGCATTTT. Translated, it gives CASSLSGQPQHF.

This clone was observed a single time. The CDR3 here is CASSFLPGGQKTDTQYF. The CDR3 nucleotides are TGTGCCAGCAGCTTTCTCCCGGGGGGGCAGAAGACAGATACGCAGTATTTT. This chain connects TRBV7-8 to TRBJ2-3; 8 bases agree with TRBD2. The CDR3 loop spans 17 amino acids. V was clipped by 3 bases and J by 3 bases; unmatched bases: 11. Germline V gene lookup returns CDR1 SGHVS and CDR2 FQNEAQ.

This chain uses TRBV2 with TRBJ1-5, with D unclear. Trimming removed 5 bases from V and 4 bases from J, with 9 bases in between. The CDR3 has 13 residues. Germline V lookup: CDR1 SNHLY, CDR2 FYNNEI. The CDR3 DNA sequence: TGTGCCAGCAGTCCTAGTGGTAATCAGCCCCAGCATTTT. Translated, it gives CASSPSGNQPQHF.

This chain joins TRBV27 and TRBJ1-1; perhaps TRBD1 as D (5 bases). The CDR3 contains 14 residues. V lost 6 bases, J lost 0 bases, and 11 bases lay in between. Germline V gives CDR1 MNHEY, CDR2 SMNVEV (reference sequence). The CDR3 DNA is TGTGCCAGCAGCGTCCGGGGGATGAACACTGAAGCTTTCTTT. This encodes CASSVRGMNTEAFF.

The J gene is TRBJ2-2, the V gene TRBV5-1; 8 nucleotides line up with TRBD2. This CDR3 has 16 amino acids. Germline assignment: CDR1 SGHRS and CDR2 YFSETQ. V dropped 6 bases and J dropped 0; count of bases not matched to a gene: 7. CDR3 nucleotide sequence: TGCGCCAGCATTCCGACTAGCGCCTCGAACACCGGGGAGCTGTTTTTT. It encodes CASIPTSASNTGELFF.

The chain employs TRBV5-1 and TRBJ2-2; 14 bases align to TRBD2. The CDR3 spans 18 residues. Germline V gene sequence: CDR1 SGHRS, CDR2 YFSETQ. After removal of 4 bases from V and 5 bases from J, the junction contained 10 bases not matched to a gene. The CDR3 DNA reads as TGCGCCAGCAGCGATCCGACTAGCGGGGGGGCCCAAACCGGGGAGCTGTTTTTT. Translation: CASSDPTSGGAQTGELFF. The variable domain in full, with the rest retrieved from reference TRBV5-1 and TRBJ2-2, is KAGVTQTPRYLIKTRGQQVTLSCSPISGHRSVSWYQQTPGQGLQFLFEYFSETQRNKGNFPGRFSGRQFSNSRSEMNVSTLELGDSALYLCASSDPTSGGAQTGELFFGEGSRLTVL.

The rearrangement uses TRBV19 and TRBJ2-2; tentatively, D is TRBD1 (6 bases). Trimming stripped 5 bases from V and 5 bases from J, with 9 bases between. This CDR3 spans 13 amino acids. CDR1 LNHDA and CDR2 SQIVND come from the germline V gene (reference sequence). For the CDR3, the DNA is TGTGCCAGTAGTCAACAGGGTACCGGGGAGCTGTTTTTT. Translating it yields CASSQQGTGELFF.

The CDR3 spells CASSIDGTGGEKLFF. CDR3 coding DNA: TGTGCCAGTAGTATAGATGGGACAGGGGGTGAAAAACTGTTTTTT. The chain uses TRBV19 and TRBJ1-4; 11 bases line up with TRBD1. CDR1 is LNHDA and CDR2 is SQIVND in the germline V gene (reference sequence). There are 15 residues in the CDR3. V gave up 0 bases and J gave up 7 bases; unmatched junction bases: 1.

The J gene is TRBJ1-5, the V gene TRBV10-2; possibly TRBD1 for D (6 bases). From germline, CDR1 is WSHSY and CDR2 SAAADI. This CDR3 has 13 amino acids. V lost 4 bases, J lost 6 bases, and 10 bases lay in between. CDR3 DNA: TGCGCCAGCAGTGTGGGGGCGCGTCAGCCCCAGCATTTT. Translated, it gives CASSVGARQPQHF.

This clone is a singleton in its sample. The chain employs TRBV7-9 and TRBJ2-3; 8 bases line up with TRBD1. V lost 1 base and J lost 1; bases outside the gene matches: 4. The length of the CDR3 is 16 residues. Germline assignment: CDR1 SEHNR and CDR2 FQNEAQ (reference sequence). In nucleotides, the CDR3 is TGTGCCAGCAGCTTAGGCCGGGGACAGGGCACAGATACGCAGTATTTT. Its protein is CASSLGRGQGTDTQYF.

The J gene is TRBJ1-3, the V gene TRBV4-2, with 8 bases aligning to TRBD1. The CDR3 covers 15 residues. Germline V CDR1 and CDR2: LGHNA, YNFKEQ. V trimming: 5 bases; J trimming: 4 bases; junction bases outside the gene matches: 7. As DNA, the CDR3 is TGTGCCAGCAGCGCGGACAGGGAGCGCGGAAACACCATATATTTT. As protein: CASSADRERGNTIYF.

The rearrangement links TRBV5-5 to TRBJ1-6; possible D gene TRBD1, 6 bases. V was pared by 4 bases and J by 10 bases, with 21 bases between. Looked up from germline, CDR1 is SGHKS and CDR2 is YYEKEE (reference sequence). The CDR3 runs to 16 residues. The CDR3 spells CASSLTGTYLSSPLHF. The CDR3 bases are TGTGCCAGCAGCCTTACCGGGACATACCTTAGCTCACCCCTCCACTTT.

This clone occurred once. V and J are TRBV30 and TRBJ2-7; tentatively, D is TRBD2 (6 bases). CDR3 length equals 12 residues. Trimming cost V 5 bases and J 3 bases, with 11 bases left between them. Per the germline V gene, CDR1 is GTSNPN and CDR2 is SVGIG (reference sequence). CDR3 loop: CAWGGRFYEQYF. DNA for the CDR3: TGTGCCTGGGGGGGGAGGTTCTACGAGCAGTACTTC.

In its sample, this clone was seen once. V gene TRBV6-5 combines with J gene TRBJ2-7; TRBD1 matches 8 bases. Unmatched junction bases numbered 11, after V lost 8 bases and J lost 5 bases. The length of the CDR3 is 14 residues. Germline CDR1 reads MNHEY; CDR2 reads SVGAGI. DNA of the CDR3: TGTGCCAGCCTCTCACGAGCAGGGGGCCACGAGCAGTACTTC. Translated, it gives CASLSRAGGHEQYF.

This clone was counted a single time. The chain carries TRBV5-1 and TRBJ1-5; D call uncertain. The V gene lost 0 bases and the J gene lost 2 bases, with 9 bases spanning the gap. Germline V gene lookup returns CDR1 SGHRS and CDR2 YFSETQ. The CDR3 totals 15 residues. In DNA, the CDR3 is TGCGCCAGCAGCTTGGTTCAGTCCTGCAATCAGCCCCAGCATTTT. This gives the protein CASSLVQSCNQPQHF.

The CDR3 DNA sequence: TGTGCCAGCAGCCAAGGCGGGGGTTCCATTACCGGGGAGCTGTTTTTT. It is translated as CASSQGGGSITGELFF. V gene TRBV3-1 (or the pseudogene TRBV3-2) combines with J gene TRBJ2-2; TRBD2 agrees at 7 bases. The CDR3 covers 16 residues. Per germline, CDR1 LGHDT and CDR2 YNNKEL (reference sequence). V gave up 1 base and J gave up 5 bases; unmatched junction bases: 7.

The CDR3 loop is CASSLRASEKLFF. The CDR3 coding sequence is TGTGCCAGCAGCCTCAGGGCCAGTGAAAAACTGTTTTTT. V and J are TRBV5-6 and TRBJ1-4; tentatively, D is TRBD1 (5 bases). This CDR3 comprises 13 residues. Trimming took 4 bases from V and 7 from J, leaving 11 bases between them. The germline V gene has CDR1 SGHDT and CDR2 YYEEEE.

V usage is TRBV10-3 and J usage is TRBJ2-7, with D possibly matching TRBD1 (6 bases). The CDR3 sequence is 14 residues long. V lost 9 bases to trimming and J lost 2 bases, with 17 bases between them. Germline loops: CDR1 ENHRY, CDR2 SYGVKD. Here the CDR3 reads CAISSGDNAYEQYF. CDR3 DNA sequence: TGTGCCATTTCATCAGGGGACAACGCCTACGAGCAGTACTTC.

A single count supports this clone. This rearrangement joins TRBV5-1 to TRBJ1-6; possible D gene TRBD1, 6 bases. Germline CDR1 is SGHRS and CDR2 is YFSETQ. V lost 4 bases to trimming and J lost 9 bases, with 20 bases between them. The CDR3 spans 16 residues. CDR3 nucleotide sequence: TGCGCCAGCAGCACCGGGGTTGGGGGCGGGAGTTCACCCCTCCACTTT. Translation gives CASSTGVGGGSSPLHF.

The chain is built from TRBV6-5 and TRBJ2-7; D gene ambiguous. The CDR3 covers 15 residues. V lost 0 bases and J lost 3, with 12 bases in between. Germline V lookup: CDR1 MNHEY, CDR2 SVGAGI. The CDR3 DNA follows: TGTGCCAGCAGTTACTCGTCGCAGTTCGACTACGAGCAGTACTTC. Amino acids: CASSYSSQFDYEQYF.

This sequence joins TRBV7-9 and TRBJ1-2; 9 bases line up with TRBD1. This CDR3 comprises 13 residues. The germline gives CDR1 SEHNR, CDR2 FQNEAQ (reference sequence). V lost 3 bases and J lost 6; bases outside the gene matches: 2. The CDR3 is CASSFRDRDGYTF. The CDR3 DNA sequence: TGTGCCAGCAGCTTCCGGGACAGGGATGGCTACACCTTC.